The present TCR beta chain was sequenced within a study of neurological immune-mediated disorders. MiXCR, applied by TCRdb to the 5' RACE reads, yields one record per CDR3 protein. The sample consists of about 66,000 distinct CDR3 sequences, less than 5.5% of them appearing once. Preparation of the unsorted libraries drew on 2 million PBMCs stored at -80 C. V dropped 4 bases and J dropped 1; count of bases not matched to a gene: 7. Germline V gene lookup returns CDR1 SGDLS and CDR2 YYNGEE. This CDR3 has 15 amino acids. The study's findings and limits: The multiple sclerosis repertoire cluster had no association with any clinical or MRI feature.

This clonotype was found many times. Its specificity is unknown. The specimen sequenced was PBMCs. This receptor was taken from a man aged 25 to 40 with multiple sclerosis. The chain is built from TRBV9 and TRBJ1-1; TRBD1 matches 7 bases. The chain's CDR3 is CASSPRQGPNTEAFF. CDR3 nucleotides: TGTGCCAGCAGCCCCCGACAGGGACCGAACACTGAAGCTTTCTTT.